Listed below are T cell receptor beta chains from one sample, sequenced in a study of T cells expressing NK-cell markers. Reprocessing the 5' RACE reads, TCRdb reports a single entry for every CDR3 protein and omits DNA. The sample is made up of a few hundred thousand distinct CDR3 sequences, and the top ten hold approximately 3.6% of it. Material: blood T cells: a sorted CD56 or NKG2C T cell subset, CD4+ or CD8+ T cells, or bulk PBMC T cells (not recorded which). These receptors originate from a man aged 18 to 30 in good health. The CDR3 runs from the conserved cysteine through the conserved F or W. Each record gives: J gene, V gene, CDR3 protein.

TRBJ2-2 TRBV5-5 CASSLRDRGRAGELFF
TRBJ2-5 TRBV27 CATSRAGSGTQYF
TRBJ2-3 TRBV9 CASSVGREGNTQYF
TRBJ1-5 TRBV5-1 CASSLAGDHYQPQHF
TRBJ2-1 TRBV5-1 CASSLGPGQQQFF
TRBJ2-7 TRBV25-1 CASSELGSGGRGSYEQYF
TRBJ2-7 TRBV20-1 CSARGQGGYEQYF
TRBJ2-7 TRBV27 CASSLSYGYEQYF
TRBJ2-1 TRBV28 CASSPVIGLVKGEQFF
TRBJ2-2 TRBV4-1 CASSHPWTSGTGELFF
TRBJ2-5 TRBV11-2 CASSSVGRQETQYF
TRBJ2-5 TRBV12-3/TRBV12-4 CASSFDRGYQETQYF
TRBJ2-7 TRBV12-3/TRBV12-4 CASSPRTGQHEQYF
TRBJ2-3 TRBV3-1 CASSHIPITDTQYF
TRBJ2-1 TRBV12-3/TRBV12-4 CASSPRDRGFTNEQFF
TRBJ2-7 TRBV12-3/TRBV12-4 CASNGRGSGYEQYF
TRBJ2-1 TRBV29-1 CSGSSLYNEQFF